The rows below give T cell receptor beta chains drawn from one sample of a study of control samples from healthy donors and cancer patients. Using immunoSEQ multiplex PCR, the repertoire was profiled, and TCRdb retains in-frame clones only, with some absent. The repertoire holds about 110,000 clones, with over 75% as singletons. The sample consisted of blood. These receptors were collected from a human donor in good health. The donor label of this sample is uncertain. Both conserved end residues are part of each CDR3. Rows give clone size only sometimes, using once, few, many, or a class for an expanded clone.

TRBV7-9,.,CASSKMGQGARNNEQFF
TRBV24-1,once,CATSESGGPGELFF
TRBV5-1,once,CASSGPGQVLFEGANVLTF
TRBV7-9,.,CASSLLQGDTEAFF
TRBV18,.,CASSPGEQGSSYNSPLHF
TRBV5-8,.,CATSPFRTSSYEQYF
TRBV5-1,.,CASSLASGVGEQYF
TRBV7-6,once,CASRRGYDNEQFF
TRBV5-1,.,CASSPRPGLSGQPQHF
TRBV5-6,.,CASSFRVGGSNQPQHF
TRBV18,.,CASSPRDRGDEAFF
TRBV27,.,CASSLGRSYNEQFF
TRBV5-6,few,CASSSLDGNYGYTF
TRBV30,.,CAWSPAVDYTF
TRBV15,.,CATSRDSAPRGDRANNEQFF
TRBV27,.,CASSSEGQREQYF
TRBV7-2,.,CASSLLTTYNEQFF